Listed below are T cell receptor beta chains from one sample, sequenced in a study of blood T cell repertoires in COVID-19. The data were produced by immunoSEQ multiplex PCR, yet TCRdb's version contains in-frame clones alone and is incomplete. The table lists about 140,000 clones, 79% of them singletons. Source material: peripheral blood. These receptors all come from a man aged 55 to 69 with acute or convalescent COVID-19. The CDR3 runs from the conserved cysteine through the conserved F or W. The order of the fields is clone size, J gene, V gene, CDR3 protein. Size tells how often a clone was seen (once, few, many) or the class of an expanded clone, and some rows leave it out.

clone size: -
J gene: TRBJ2-7
V gene: TRBV5-6
CDR3 protein: CASSAVVRRTEQYF

clone size: -
J gene: TRBJ1-1
V gene: TRBV19
CDR3 protein: CASSIGTGGIYAEAFF

clone size: -
J gene: TRBJ2-2
V gene: TRBV27
CDR3 protein: CASSLLAGTGELFF

clone size: -
J gene: TRBJ2-1
V gene: TRBV5-1
CDR3 protein: CASSLTSGTYNEQFF

clone size: -
J gene: TRBJ2-5
V gene: TRBV5-5
CDR3 protein: CASRGGPALKETQYF

clone size: -
J gene: TRBJ2-7
V gene: TRBV6-5
CDR3 protein: CASTSTGGNSHEQYF

clone size: -
J gene: TRBJ1-2
V gene: TRBV5-1
CDR3 protein: CASSPGDGDNYGYTF

clone size: few
J gene: TRBJ2-2
V gene: TRBV6-4
CDR3 protein: CASSVAGGPAGELFF

clone size: -
J gene: TRBJ2-3
V gene: TRBV13
CDR3 protein: CASSSGLQFTDTQYF

clone size: -
J gene: TRBJ2-3
V gene: TRBV4-2
CDR3 protein: CASSQGLAGPSTDTQYF

clone size: -
J gene: TRBJ1-2
V gene: TRBV19
CDR3 protein: CAIWTGGGSNYGYTF

clone size: -
J gene: TRBJ1-1
V gene: TRBV5-4
CDR3 protein: CASSTDSMHTEAFF

clone size: -
J gene: TRBJ1-2
V gene: TRBV6-2/TRBV6-3
CDR3 protein: CASSWDRGLGGYTF

clone size: few
J gene: TRBJ1-1
V gene: TRBV5-1
CDR3 protein: CASSLGTVKNTEAFF

clone size: -
J gene: TRBJ2-1
V gene: TRBV5-1
CDR3 protein: CASSTGQTSYNEQFF

clone size: -
J gene: TRBJ2-3
V gene: TRBV28
CDR3 protein: CASTGASGISYTADTQYF

clone size: once
J gene: TRBJ1-2
V gene: TRBV28
CDR3 protein: CASSLGQGNSHGYTF

clone size: -
J gene: TRBJ2-7
V gene: TRBV9
CDR3 protein: CASSAGTGYEQYF

clone size: -
J gene: TRBJ2-2
V gene: TRBV15
CDR3 protein: CATSRERLAGELFF

clone size: few
J gene: TRBJ2-7
V gene: TRBV6-5
CDR3 protein: CASSYLYEQYF

clone size: once
J gene: TRBJ1-5
V gene: TRBV15
CDR3 protein: CATSRDTGAQPQHF

clone size: -
J gene: TRBJ2-6
V gene: TRBV7-2
CDR3 protein: CASSADSSGANVLTF

clone size: -
J gene: TRBJ2-1
V gene: TRBV7-9
CDR3 protein: CASSLPAGTGALYEQFF

clone size: -
J gene: TRBJ1-2
V gene: TRBV7-3
CDR3 protein: CASSLSGASADGYTF

clone size: -
J gene: TRBJ2-7
V gene: TRBV30
CDR3 protein: CAWSVRRGTITYEQYF

clone size: -
J gene: TRBJ1-3
V gene: TRBV10-2
CDR3 protein: CASSEYSGNTIYF

clone size: once
J gene: TRBJ1-1
V gene: TRBV6-6
CDR3 protein: CASSSGDRGMNTEAFF

clone size: -
J gene: TRBJ2-5
V gene: TRBV29-1
CDR3 protein: CSVERGQETQYF

clone size: -
J gene: TRBJ1-6
V gene: TRBV4-2
CDR3 protein: CASSQAEGIPNSPLHF

clone size: -
J gene: TRBJ2-1
V gene: TRBV2
CDR3 protein: CASSEGTSGRYNEQFF

clone size: -
J gene: TRBJ2-6
V gene: TRBV5-1
CDR3 protein: CASSPSTGTGVAGANVLTF

clone size: -
J gene: TRBJ2-5
V gene: TRBV12-3/TRBV12-4
CDR3 protein: CASKEPLRETQYF

clone size: -
J gene: TRBJ1-1
V gene: TRBV7-9
CDR3 protein: CASSFDRVQTEAFF

clone size: -
J gene: TRBJ1-6
V gene: TRBV18
CDR3 protein: CASSPGQGTNSPLHF

clone size: -
J gene: TRBJ1-5
V gene: TRBV28
CDR3 protein: CASRLWTAPGANQPQHF

clone size: -
J gene: TRBJ1-2
V gene: TRBV19
CDR3 protein: CASSIDRVEAGYTF

clone size: -
J gene: TRBJ2-3
V gene: TRBV5-1
CDR3 protein: CASSLGASVGTDTQYF